This TCR beta chain was identified in a study of CD8 T cells in Susac syndrome. Random hexamers were used to reverse transcribe an amount of roughly 0.5 to 1 ug RNA. TCRdb reprocessed the immunoSEQ multiplex PCR reads with MiXCR, giving one entry per CDR3 protein. This sample has around 300,000 distinct CDR3 sequences, with roughly 85% found just once. The germline V gene encodes CDR1 SGDLS and CDR2 YYNGEE. The CDR3 has 16 amino acids. Trimming cost V 0 bases and J 4 bases, with 13 bases left between them. The specimen sequenced was CD8+ T cells from PBMCs. This TCR derives from a human donor with multiple sclerosis. V is TRBV9 and J is TRBJ2-2, with D perhaps TRBD2 (6 bases). The CDR3 DNA reads TGTGCCAGCAGCGTAGCGTCGGGAGCTAGCACCGGGGAGCTGTTTTTT. It is translated as CASSVASGASTGELFF.